These T cell receptor beta chains were read from a single sample in a study of blood T cells in healthy people across ages. TCRdb redid the calling of the 5' RACE reads with MiXCR, one entry per CDR3 protein. The table lists approximately 800,000 distinct CDR3 sequences, around 24% of them singletons. The same sample was also studied in work on T cells of mothers and their children.

Sample: blood. These TCRs come from a boy younger than 18 in good health. Both conserved end residues are trimmed from each CDR3.

j_call v_call cdr3_aa
TRBJ1-2 TRBV20-1 SARDPRGLDGYT
TRBJ2-3 TRBV5-1 ASSSPSLAGGYSRADTQY
TRBJ2-5 TRBV13 ASSLEGRPETQY
TRBJ1-1 TRBV6-1 ASSEELNRVEAF
TRBJ2-3 TRBV4-2 ASSQDVAGGRGTDTQY
TRBJ2-1 TRBV6-2/TRBV6-3 ASSYHPNEQF
TRBJ2-5 TRBV20-1 SARTDGPGETQY
TRBJ1-2 TRBV12-3/TRBV12-4 ASSAGQNCGYT
TRBJ2-2 TRBV5-1 ASSLRRTENTGELF
TRBJ2-5 TRBV27 ASSSLKEVKETQY
TRBJ1-6 TRBV28 ASSQNPRNSPLH
TRBJ1-2 TRBV5-1 ASSLAGDRAGYT
TRBJ2-7 TRBV5-1 ASSSTQGNDEQY
TRBJ1-3 TRBV6-5 ASSYSIESGNTIY
NA TRBV6-5 ASRSQGISYEQY
TRBJ2-3 TRBV5-1 ASSSFRQSRTDTLY
NA TRBV3-1 ASSPTLTGGHEQY
TRBJ2-1 TRBV5-1 ASSLRSGQASYNEQF
TRBJ1-6 TRBV28 ASSPGDRDLYNSPLH
TRBJ2-5 TRBV5-1 ASSWRDRQETQY
TRBJ2-3 TRBV7-9 ASSIGLAASTDTQY
TRBJ2-2 TRBV6-5 ASRTGALAGELF
TRBJ2-1 TRBV20-1 SARILAGVDKEQF
TRBJ2-2 TRBV19 ASSLTGDTGELF
TRBJ2-3 TRBV12-3/TRBV12-4 AGSLVGRGDSDTQY
TRBJ1-2 TRBV5-1 ASSSTGAYGYT
TRBJ1-4 TRBV5-1 ASSPGTGRSSEKLF
TRBJ1-2 TRBV20-1 SARDTSNYGYT
TRBJ1-6 TRBV10-3 AISDEGFHNSPLH
TRBJ2-1 TRBV5-1 ASSFAGGERNEQF
TRBJ1-6 TRBV5-1 ASSLAVDSPLH
TRBJ1-5 TRBV4-1 ASSQDPAATVNSNQPQH
TRBJ1-2 TRBV24-1 ATSDGTVYGYT
TRBJ1-4 TRBV6-6 ASSLTDGEKLF
TRBJ2-5 TRBV5-1 ASSSQTGQETQY
TRBJ1-4 TRBV7-9 ASSFSRGGEKLF
TRBJ2-5 TRBV3-1 ASSHSGIQETQY
TRBJ2-3 TRBV6-2/TRBV6-3 ASSRRRGGLPDTQY
TRBJ2-5 TRBV2 ASSVGTHIGTQY
TRBJ2-1 TRBV30 AWSVSAYNEQF
TRBJ1-2 TRBV7-9 ASSLGVPYGYT
TRBJ1-5 TRBV28 ASSTLSGGGQPQH
TRBJ2-6 TRBV7-9 ASSATGGLDSGANVLT
TRBJ1-5 TRBV12-3/TRBV12-4 ASTLGGPAQPQH
TRBJ2-5 TRBV30 AWSVVRQGRETQY
TRBJ2-1 TRBV20-1 SARDPTGTQYNEQF
TRBJ2-7 TRBV11-2 ASSIVYEQY
TRBJ2-1 TRBV20-1 SAGTSVGYNEQF
TRBJ1-1 TRBV6-6 ASSPTGQGNTEAF
TRBJ2-2 TRBV3-1 ASSPLDTGEPF
TRBJ2-7 TRBV28 ATGDGQGSYEQY
TRBJ1-4 TRBV6-5 ASSTGTGDEKLL
NA TRBV5-1 ASSMGLGTYEQY
NA TRBV29-1 SVADRLLSYEQY